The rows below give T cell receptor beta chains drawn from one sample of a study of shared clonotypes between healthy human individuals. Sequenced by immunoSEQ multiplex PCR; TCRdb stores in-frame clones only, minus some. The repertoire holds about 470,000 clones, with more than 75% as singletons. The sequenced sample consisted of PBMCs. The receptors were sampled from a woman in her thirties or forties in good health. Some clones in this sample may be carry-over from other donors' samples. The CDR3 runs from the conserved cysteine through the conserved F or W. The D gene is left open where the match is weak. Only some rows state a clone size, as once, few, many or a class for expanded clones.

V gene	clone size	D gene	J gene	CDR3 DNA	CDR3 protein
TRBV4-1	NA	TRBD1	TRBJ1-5	TGCGCCAGCAGCCAACGCACAGGGGAGAATCAGCCCCAGCATTTT	CASSQRTGENQPQHF
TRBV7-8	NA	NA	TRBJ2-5	TGTGCCAGCAGCTTAGCCGGGAGAGTGGAGACCCAGTACTTC	CASSLAGRVETQYF
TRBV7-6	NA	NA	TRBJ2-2	TGTGCCAGCAGGCTAGCGTCGAACACCGGGGAGCTGTTTTTT	CASRLASNTGELFF
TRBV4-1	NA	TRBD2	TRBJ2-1	TGCGCCAGCAGCCAAGTCGGGCTAGCGGTCAATGAGCAGTTCTTC	CASSQVGLAVNEQFF
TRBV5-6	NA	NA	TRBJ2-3	TGTGCCAGCAGCTTACGGGCGACTAGCACAGATACGCAGTATTTT	CASSLRATSTDTQYF
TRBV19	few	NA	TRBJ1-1	TGTGCCAGTAGTGTCTCGGGGCTACAGAACACTGAAGCTTTCTTT	CASSVSGLQNTEAFF
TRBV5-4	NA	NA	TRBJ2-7	TGTGCCAGCAGCGATAGGCCCCGAACCGAGCAGTACTTC	CASSDRPRTEQYF
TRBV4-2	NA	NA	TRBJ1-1	TGTGCCAGCAGCCAAGTCACGACAGAGGGCACTGAAGCTTTCTTT	CASSQVTTEGTEAFF
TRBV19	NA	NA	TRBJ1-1	TGTGCCAGTAGTACGACGGCGAACACTGAAGCTTTCTTT	CASSTTANTEAFF
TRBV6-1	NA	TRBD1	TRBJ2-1	TGTGCCAGCAGTGTACTAGGGACAGGGAGGGGCAATGAGCAGTTCTTC	CASSVLGTGRGNEQFF
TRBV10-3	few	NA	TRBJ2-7	TGTGCCATCAGTGCCGGATCCTACGAGCAGTACTTC	CAISAGSYEQYF
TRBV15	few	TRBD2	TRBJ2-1	TGTGCCACCAGCAGGGGGCTGGAGCGGGAGAGCGACAATGAGCAGTTCTTC	CATSRGLERESDNEQFF
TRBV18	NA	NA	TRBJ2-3	TGTGCCAGCCACCAAGACAGTACAGATACGCAGTATTTT	CASHQDSTDTQYF
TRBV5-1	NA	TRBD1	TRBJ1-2	TGCGCCAGCAGCTTGGACGGACAGGGTTGGGGCTACACCTTC	CASSLDGQGWGYTF
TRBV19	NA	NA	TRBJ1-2	TGTGCCAGTAGGTATACAGGGATGTATGGCTACACCTTC	CASRYTGMYGYTF
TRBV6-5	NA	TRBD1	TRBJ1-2	TGTGCCAGCAGTTTGACAGGGAGAGATAACTATGGCTACACCTTC	CASSLTGRDNYGYTF
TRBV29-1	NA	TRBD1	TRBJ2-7	TGCAGCGTTGTCCTCCGGGACAGGGGGCGGGAGCAGTACTTC	CSVVLRDRGREQYF
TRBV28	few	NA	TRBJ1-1	TGTGCCAGCTCCCTCAGAGGACGGGGAGGGACTGAAGCTTTCTTT	CASSLRGRGGTEAFF
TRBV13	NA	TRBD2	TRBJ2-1	TGTGCCAGCAGCTTAGCTAGCGGGAGGGCTAGTGAGCAGTTCTTC	CASSLASGRASEQFF
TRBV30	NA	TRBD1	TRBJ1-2	TGTGCCTGGAGTTCGTGGGACAGGGAAGGCGACACCTTC	CAWSSWDREGDTF
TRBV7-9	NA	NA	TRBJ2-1	TGTGCCAGCAGCCCGGGGGAGTTCTTC	CASSPGEFF
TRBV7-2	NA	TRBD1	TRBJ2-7	TGTGCCAGCAGCCTAACTCCCGGGACAGGGATGTGGGAGCAGTACTTC	CASSLTPGTGMWEQYF
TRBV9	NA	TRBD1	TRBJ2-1	TGTGCCAGCAGCGTTACGGGGACAGCGAATGAGCAGTTCTTC	CASSVTGTANEQFF
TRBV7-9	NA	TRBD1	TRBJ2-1	TGTGCCAGCAGCTTAGTTGGGGCGGCAGGGGGCTTTCGGAATGAGCAGTTCTTC	CASSLVGAAGGFRNEQFF
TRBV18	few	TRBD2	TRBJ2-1	TGTGCCAGCTCACCAACAGCGGGAGCAGTAATGAATGAGCAGTTCTTC	CASSPTAGAVMNEQFF
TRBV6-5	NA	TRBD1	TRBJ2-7	TGTGCCAGCAGCTCCTTTACAGGGGGCACTTACGAGCAGTACTTC	CASSSFTGGTYEQYF
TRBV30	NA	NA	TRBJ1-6	TGTGCCTGGAGTGTACAGGTATGGGAACGACAGCCTGGTGCGAATAATTCACCCCTCCACTTT	CAWSVQVWERQPGANNSPLHF
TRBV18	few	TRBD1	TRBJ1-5	TGTGCCAGCTCACCACGGACAGGGACGAATCAGCCCCAGCATTTT	CASSPRTGTNQPQHF
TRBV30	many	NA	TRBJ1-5	TGTGCCTGGAGGGGTCTGGGGGGCAATCAGCCCCAGCATTTT	CAWRGLGGNQPQHF
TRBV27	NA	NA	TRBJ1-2	TGTGCCAGCAGTTTATCCCCCCCGGAGTTCTATGGCTACACCTTC	CASSLSPPEFYGYTF
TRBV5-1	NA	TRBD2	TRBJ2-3	TGCGCCAGCAGCACGGGGACTAGCGGAGACACAGATACGCAGTATTTT	CASSTGTSGDTDTQYF
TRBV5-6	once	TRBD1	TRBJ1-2	TGTGCCAGCAGCTTGCAGGGGGCTGGCTATGGCTACACCTTC	CASSLQGAGYGYTF
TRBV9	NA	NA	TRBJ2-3	TGTGCCAGCAGCGTACAGGGGTTGGGCACAGATACGCAGTATTTT	CASSVQGLGTDTQYF
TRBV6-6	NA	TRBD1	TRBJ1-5	TGTGCCAGCAGTTACGGACAGGGAAGCCAGCCCCAGCATTTT	CASSYGQGSQPQHF
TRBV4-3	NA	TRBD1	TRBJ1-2	TGCGCCAGCAGCCACCATCCGACAGGGGGCGGAGGCTACACCTTC	CASSHHPTGGGGYTF
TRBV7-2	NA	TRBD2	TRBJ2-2	TGTGCCAGCAGCTCGGGACTAGGGAACACCGGGGAGCTGTTTTTT	CASSSGLGNTGELFF
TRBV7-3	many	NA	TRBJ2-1	TGTGCCAGCAGCTCCACGGGGGAAAATGAGCAGTTCTTC	CASSSTGENEQFF
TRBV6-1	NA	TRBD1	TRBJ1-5	TGTGCCAGCAGCCCAGGGGGAACTGTTCAGCCCCAGCATTTT	CASSPGGTVQPQHF
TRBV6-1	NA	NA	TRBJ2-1	TGTGCCAGCAGCGGGGGTCTAGTTCCCTACAATGAGCAGTTCTTC	CASSGGLVPYNEQFF
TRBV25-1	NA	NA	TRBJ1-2	TGTGCCAGCAGTGAATCAGGGATCTCCTATGGCTACACCTTC	CASSESGISYGYTF
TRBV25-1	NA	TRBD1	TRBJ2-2	TGTGCCAGCAGACCCGACAGGGCGAACACCGGGGAGCTGTTTTTT	CASRPDRANTGELFF
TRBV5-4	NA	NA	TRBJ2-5	TGTGCCAGCAGCTTTGGTCAGGGACCTCAAGAGACCCAGTACTTC	CASSFGQGPQETQYF
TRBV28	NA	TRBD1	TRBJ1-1	TGTGCCAGCAGTATCCGGACAGGGGGCAACACTGAAGCTTTCTTT	CASSIRTGGNTEAFF
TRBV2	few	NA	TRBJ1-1	TGTGCCAGCAGTGTAGACACAAACACTGAAGCTTTCTTT	CASSVDTNTEAFF
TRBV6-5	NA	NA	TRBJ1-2	TGTGCCAGCAGTTACGCCGGGGGCCGGGGCTACACCTTC	CASSYAGGRGYTF
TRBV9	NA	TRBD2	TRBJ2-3	TGTGCCAGCAGCGTAGGGACTAGCGGGAGCCGAGGTACGCAGTATTTT	CASSVGTSGSRGTQYF
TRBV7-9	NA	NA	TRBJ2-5	TGTGCCAGCAGCCACCGCGCCCGGGAGACCCAGTACTTC	CASSHRARETQYF
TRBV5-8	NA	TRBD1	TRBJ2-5	TGTGCCAGCAGCTTGGGGGGACAGGGTGGGAACCAAGAGACCCAGTACTTC	CASSLGGQGGNQETQYF
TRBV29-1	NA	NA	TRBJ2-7	NA	CSVGEGTREYF
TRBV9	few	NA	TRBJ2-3	TGTGCCAGCAGCCCCTTTGAAGGTGGTAGCACAGATACGCAGTATTTT	CASSPFEGGSTDTQYF
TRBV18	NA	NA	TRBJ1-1	TGTGCCAGCTCGCCAAGTACTAGGGGGGCTGAAGCTTTCTTT	CASSPSTRGAEAFF
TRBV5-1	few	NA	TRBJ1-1	TGCGCCAGCAGCTTGGGAGGACGCACTGAAGCTTTCTTT	CASSLGGRTEAFF